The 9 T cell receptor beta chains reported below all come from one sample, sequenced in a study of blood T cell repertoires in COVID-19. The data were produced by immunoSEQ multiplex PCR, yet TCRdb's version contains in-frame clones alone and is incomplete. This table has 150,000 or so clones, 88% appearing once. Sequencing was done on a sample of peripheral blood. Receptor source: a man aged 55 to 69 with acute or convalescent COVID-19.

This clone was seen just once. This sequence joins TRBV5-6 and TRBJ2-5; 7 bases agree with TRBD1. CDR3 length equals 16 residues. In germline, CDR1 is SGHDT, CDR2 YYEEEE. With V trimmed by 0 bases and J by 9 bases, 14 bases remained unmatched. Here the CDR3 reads CASSLGKGAGNEAQYF. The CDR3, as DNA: TGTGCCAGCAGCTTGGGGAAGGGGGCTGGGAACGAGGCCCAGTACTTC.

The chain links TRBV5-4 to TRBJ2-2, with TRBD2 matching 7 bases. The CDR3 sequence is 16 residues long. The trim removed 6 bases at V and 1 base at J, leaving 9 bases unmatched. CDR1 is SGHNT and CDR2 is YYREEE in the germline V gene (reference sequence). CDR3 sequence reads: CASTFPGGGNTGELFF. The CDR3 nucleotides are TGTGCCAGCACCTTTCCGGGCGGGGGGAACACCGGGGAGCTGTTTTTT.

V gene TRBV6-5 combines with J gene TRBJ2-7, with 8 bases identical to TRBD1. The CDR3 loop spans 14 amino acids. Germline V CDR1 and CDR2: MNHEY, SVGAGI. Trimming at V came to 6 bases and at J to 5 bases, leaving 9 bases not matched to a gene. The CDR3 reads CASSPDRERNEQYV. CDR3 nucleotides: TGTGCCAGCAGCCCGGACAGGGAGCGGAACGAGCAGTACGTC.

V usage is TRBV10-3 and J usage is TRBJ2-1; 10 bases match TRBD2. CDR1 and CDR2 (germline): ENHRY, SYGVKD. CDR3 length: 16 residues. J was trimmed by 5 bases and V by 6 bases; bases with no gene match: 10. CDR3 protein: CAIRSNLAGAHNEQFF. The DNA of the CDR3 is TGTGCCATCAGATCTAATCTAGCGGGAGCCCACAATGAGCAGTTCTTC.

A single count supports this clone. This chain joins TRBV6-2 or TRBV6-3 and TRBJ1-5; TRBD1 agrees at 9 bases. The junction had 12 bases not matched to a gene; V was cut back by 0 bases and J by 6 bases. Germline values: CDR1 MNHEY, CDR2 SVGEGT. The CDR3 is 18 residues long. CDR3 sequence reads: CASSYSTGTGKVGQPQHF. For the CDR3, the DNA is TGTGCCAGCAGTTACTCGACGGGGACAGGGAAAGTAGGTCAGCCCCAGCATTTT.

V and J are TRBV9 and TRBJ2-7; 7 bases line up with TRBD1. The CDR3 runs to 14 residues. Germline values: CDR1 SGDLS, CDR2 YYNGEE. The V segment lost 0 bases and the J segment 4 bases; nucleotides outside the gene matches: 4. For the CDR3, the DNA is TGTGCCAGCAGCGTAGGGACAGGAAATTACGAGCAGTACTTC. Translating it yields CASSVGTGNYEQYF.

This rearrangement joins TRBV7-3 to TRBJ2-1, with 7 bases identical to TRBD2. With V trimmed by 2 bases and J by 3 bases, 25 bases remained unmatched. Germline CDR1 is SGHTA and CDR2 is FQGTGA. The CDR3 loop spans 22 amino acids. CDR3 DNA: TGTGCCAGCAGCTTACAGAGGGTCCCGGGGCTAGCGGTAAACACTGGCTACAATGAGCAGTTCTTC. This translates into CASSLQRVPGLAVNTGYNEQFF.

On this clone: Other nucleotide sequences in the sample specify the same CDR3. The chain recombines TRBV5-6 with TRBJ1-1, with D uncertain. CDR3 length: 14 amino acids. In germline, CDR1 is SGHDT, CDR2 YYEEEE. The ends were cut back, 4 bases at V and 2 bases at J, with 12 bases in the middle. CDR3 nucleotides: TGTGCCAGCAGCCTGGCTGGAGGTAACACTGAAGCTTTCTTT. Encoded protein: CASSLAGGNTEAFF.

The CDR3, as DNA: TGTGCCAGCAGTTTTCAGCAAGAGACCCAGTACTTC. Translated, it gives CASSFQQETQYF. V gene TRBV12-3 or TRBV12-4 combines with J gene TRBJ2-5; unclear D gene. V was clipped by 3 bases and J by 2 bases, with 4 bases between them. The CDR3 has 12 amino acids.